This TCR beta chain stems from a study of T cells after yellow fever vaccination (dated by TCRdb to the late 2010s). With regard to the full study: The SMART-Seq v4 Ultra Low Input RNA kit was used to prepare libraries from fractions with low cell numbers. To follow T-cell clones before and after primary and booster YFV17D yellow fever vaccination, bulk TCR alpha and beta repertoires were sequenced over time. Two healthy male donors, one aged 18 to 30 and one aged 30 to 40 years, were included in the cohort. Bulk PBMC replicates and cell subsets were isolated from blood drawn at multiple timepoints before and after both primary and secondary immunization. Study-wide conclusions, independent of this receptor: A small share of clonotypes was detected in both CD4 and CD8 compartments, with the overlap likely arising from convergent recombination. Only two donors were included in the study, so the extent to which the findings can be generalized is limited. Most clones expanded after primary vaccination were re-detected after the booster (almost 98% of CD4 and around 88% of CD8), suggesting broad memory maintenance. Because abundant contaminating clonotypes from the bulk population could be contained in FACS-sorted repertoires, computational filtering was required. The secondary T-cell response was found to be weaker but faster than the primary response, with a peak reached on day 5 rather than on day 15.

The germline V gene gives CDR1 as ENHRY and CDR2 as SYGVKD. Trimming takes 10 bases off V and 3 bases off J; junction bases not matched to a gene: 8. The CDR3 sequence holds 14 residues, the cysteine and phenylalanine included. Kept here is only the CDR3 DNA, which spans 42 bases and is read in frame from base 1. What this sample's treatment or condition label stands for: live attenuated yellow fever vaccine strain. At each blood-draw timepoint, two biological replicates of bulk PBMCs were obtained. PBMCs were isolated from peripheral blood using a standard Ficoll-Paque protocol. RNA was extracted with TriZol from bulk PBMCs, CD4 and CD8 fractions, and dextramer-positive and dextramer-negative fractions. With respect to this clonotype: Its antigen is currently not known. Per-base quality was not reported, and no clone a single base away is much larger than it.

TCR cDNA was synthesized by 5'RACE template switching, which introduced a universal primer site and unique molecular identifiers. Priming for cDNA synthesis came from both the TCR alpha and TCR beta constant segments. Libraries were amplified in two PCR steps, with sample barcodes and sequencing adapters added in the second step. Sequencing of libraries was done on Illumina HiSeq 2500 (2x100 bp) or NovaSeq (2x150 bp). Turning to the authors' computational methods: Demultiplexing of reads and collapsing into UMI consensus sequences were performed with MIGEC, and V(D)J alignment was carried out with MiXCR. Vaccine-responding clonotypes were defined with edgeR using replicate PBMC samples, requiring FDR below 0.01 and a log2 fold change above 5 up to day 15. Each bulk clonotype was labeled CD4 or CD8 based on which sequenced repertoire, CD4 or CD8, contained the clonotype at higher abundance. TCRdb reprocessing: public reads trimmed at Q25 with fastp, clones called with MiXCR, in-frame beta chains kept. Each entry is one CDR3 protein sequence, shown with its most common DNA and genes. Clone size and V and J calls follow TCRdb, not the original study. This sample gives 500,000 to 700,000 distinct CDR3 sequences in total; 15% to 20% of them show up just once. Of the sample, around 15% is held by the ten largest clones.

The V and J segments used are TRBV10-3 and TRBJ2-3; 9 bases in the junction line up with TRBD2. The starting material was PBMCs, obtained 15 days after the yellow fever booster vaccination. The sequence came from a man aged 25-45 years who received the YFV17D yellow fever vaccine. The CDR3 protein: CATGELAGTDTQYF. The bases are TGTGCCACCGGGGAGCTAGCGGGGACAGATACGCAGTATTTT.